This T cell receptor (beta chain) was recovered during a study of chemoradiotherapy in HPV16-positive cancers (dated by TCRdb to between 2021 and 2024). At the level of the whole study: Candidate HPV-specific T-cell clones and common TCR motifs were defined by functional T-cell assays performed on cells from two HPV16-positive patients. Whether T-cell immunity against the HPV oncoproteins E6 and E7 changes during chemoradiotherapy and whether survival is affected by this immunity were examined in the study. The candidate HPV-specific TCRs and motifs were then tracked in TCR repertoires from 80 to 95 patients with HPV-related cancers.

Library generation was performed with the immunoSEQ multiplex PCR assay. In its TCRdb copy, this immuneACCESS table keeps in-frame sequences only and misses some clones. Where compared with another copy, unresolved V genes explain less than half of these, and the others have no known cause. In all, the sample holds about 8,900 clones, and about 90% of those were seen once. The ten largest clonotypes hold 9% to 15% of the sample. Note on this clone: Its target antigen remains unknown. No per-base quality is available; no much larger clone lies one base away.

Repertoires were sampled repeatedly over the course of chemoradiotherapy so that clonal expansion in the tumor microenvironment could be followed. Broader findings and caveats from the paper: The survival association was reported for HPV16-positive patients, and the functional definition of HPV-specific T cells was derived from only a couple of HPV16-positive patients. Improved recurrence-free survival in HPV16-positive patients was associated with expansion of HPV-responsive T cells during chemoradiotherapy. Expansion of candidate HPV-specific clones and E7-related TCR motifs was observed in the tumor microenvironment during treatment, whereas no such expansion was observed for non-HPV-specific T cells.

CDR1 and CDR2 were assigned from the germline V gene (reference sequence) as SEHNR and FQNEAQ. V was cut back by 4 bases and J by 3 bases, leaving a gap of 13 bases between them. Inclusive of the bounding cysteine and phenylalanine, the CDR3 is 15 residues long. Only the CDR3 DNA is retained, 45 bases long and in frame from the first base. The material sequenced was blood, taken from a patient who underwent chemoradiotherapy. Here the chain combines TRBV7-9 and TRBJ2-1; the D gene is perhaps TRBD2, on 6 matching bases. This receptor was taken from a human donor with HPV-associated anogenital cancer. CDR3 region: CASSSFGTDYNEQFF. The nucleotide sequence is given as TGTGCCAGCAGCTCATTCGGGACTGACTACAATGAGCAGTTCTTC. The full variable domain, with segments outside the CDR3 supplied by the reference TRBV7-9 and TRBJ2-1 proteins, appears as DTGVSQNPRHKITKRGQNVTFRCDPISEHNRLYWYRQTLGQGPEFLTYFQNEAQLEKSRLLSDRFSAERPKGSFSTLEIQRTEQGDSAMYLCASSSFGTDYNEQFFGPGTRLTVL.